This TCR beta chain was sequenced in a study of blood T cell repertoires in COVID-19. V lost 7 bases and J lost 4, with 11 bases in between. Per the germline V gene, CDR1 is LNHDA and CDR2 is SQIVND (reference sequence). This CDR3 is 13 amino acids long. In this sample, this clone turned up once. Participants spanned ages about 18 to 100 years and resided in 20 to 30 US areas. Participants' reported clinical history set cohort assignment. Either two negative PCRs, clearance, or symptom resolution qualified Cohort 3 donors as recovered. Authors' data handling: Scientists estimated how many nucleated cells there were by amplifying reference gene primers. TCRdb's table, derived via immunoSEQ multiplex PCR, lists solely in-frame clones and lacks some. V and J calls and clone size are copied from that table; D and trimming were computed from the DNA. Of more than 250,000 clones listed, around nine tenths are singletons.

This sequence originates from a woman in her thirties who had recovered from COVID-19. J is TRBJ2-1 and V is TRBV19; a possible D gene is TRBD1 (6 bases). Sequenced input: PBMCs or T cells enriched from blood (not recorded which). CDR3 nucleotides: TGTGCCAGTACGGGGACACCGTACAATGAGCAGTTCTTC. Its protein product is CASTGTPYNEQFF.